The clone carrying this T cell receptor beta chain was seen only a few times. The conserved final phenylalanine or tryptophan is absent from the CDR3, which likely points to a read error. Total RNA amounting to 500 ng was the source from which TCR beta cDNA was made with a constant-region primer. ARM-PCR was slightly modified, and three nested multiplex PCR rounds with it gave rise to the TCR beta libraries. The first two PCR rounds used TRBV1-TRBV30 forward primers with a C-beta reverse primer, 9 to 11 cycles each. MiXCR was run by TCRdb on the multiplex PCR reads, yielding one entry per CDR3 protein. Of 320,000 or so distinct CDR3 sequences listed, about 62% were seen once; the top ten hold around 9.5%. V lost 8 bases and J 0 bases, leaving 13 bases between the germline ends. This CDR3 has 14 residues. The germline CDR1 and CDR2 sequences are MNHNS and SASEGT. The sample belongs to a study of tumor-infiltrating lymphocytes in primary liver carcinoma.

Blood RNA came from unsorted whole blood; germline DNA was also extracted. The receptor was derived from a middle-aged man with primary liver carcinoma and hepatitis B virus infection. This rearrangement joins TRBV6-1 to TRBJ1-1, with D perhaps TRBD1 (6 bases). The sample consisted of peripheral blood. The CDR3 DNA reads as TGTGCCAGCCGGGAAGGGGGGTTGAACACTGAAGCTTTCTCT. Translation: CASREGGLNTEAFS.